This T cell receptor beta chain was observed in a study of graft-versus-host responses after intestinal transplantation. Trimming removed 1 base from V and 3 bases from J, with 8 bases in between. Germline CDR1 reads SGHRS; CDR2 reads YFSETQ. This CDR3 comprises 13 residues. Sequencing was performed with immunoSEQ multiplex PCR; in TCRdb, only in-frame clones are kept and a portion is missing. The sample lists about 98,000 clones; about 82% were seen once. The chain combines TRBV5-1 with TRBJ2-7; D perhaps matches TRBD1 (5 bases). This clonotype originated in a human patient who received an intestinal transplant, so some T cells may come from the graft donor. Sequencing used PBMCs, obtained 255 days after intestinal transplant. The CDR3 reads CASSLRQGYEQYF. In nucleotides, the CDR3 is TGCGCCAGCAGCTTGAGGCAGGGCTACGAGCAGTACTTC.